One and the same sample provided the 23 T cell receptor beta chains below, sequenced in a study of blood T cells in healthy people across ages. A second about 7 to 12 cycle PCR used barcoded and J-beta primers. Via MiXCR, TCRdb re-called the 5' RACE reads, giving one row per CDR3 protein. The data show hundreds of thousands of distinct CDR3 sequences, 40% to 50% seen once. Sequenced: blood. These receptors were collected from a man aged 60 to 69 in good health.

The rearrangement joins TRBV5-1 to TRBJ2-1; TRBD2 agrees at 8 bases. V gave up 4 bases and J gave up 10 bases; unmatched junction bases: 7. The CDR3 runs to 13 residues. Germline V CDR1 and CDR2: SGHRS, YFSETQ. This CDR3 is CASSRGGYGEQFF. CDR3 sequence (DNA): TGCGCCAGCAGCCGGGGGGGTTATGGCGAGCAGTTCTTC.

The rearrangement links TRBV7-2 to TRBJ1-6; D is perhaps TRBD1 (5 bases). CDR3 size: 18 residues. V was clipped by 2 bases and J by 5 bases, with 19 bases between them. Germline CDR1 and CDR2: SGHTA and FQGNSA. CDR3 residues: CASSLSGRRSLHNSPLHF. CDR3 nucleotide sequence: TGTGCCAGCAGCTTATCGGGACGACGGAGCCTTCATAATTCACCCCTCCACTTT. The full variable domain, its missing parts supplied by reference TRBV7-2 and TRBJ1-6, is GAGVSQSPSNKVTEKGKDVELRCDPISGHTALYWYRQSLGQGLEFLIYFQGNSAPDKSGLPSDRFSAERTGGSVSTLTIQRTQQEDSAVYLCASSLSGRRSLHNSPLHFGNGTRLTVT.

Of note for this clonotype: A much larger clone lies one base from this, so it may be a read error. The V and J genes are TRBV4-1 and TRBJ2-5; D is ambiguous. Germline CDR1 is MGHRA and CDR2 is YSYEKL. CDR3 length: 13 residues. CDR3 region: CASGQIGTGTQYF. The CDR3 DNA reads TGCGCCAGCGGCCAGATAGGAACGGGGACCCAGTACTTC.

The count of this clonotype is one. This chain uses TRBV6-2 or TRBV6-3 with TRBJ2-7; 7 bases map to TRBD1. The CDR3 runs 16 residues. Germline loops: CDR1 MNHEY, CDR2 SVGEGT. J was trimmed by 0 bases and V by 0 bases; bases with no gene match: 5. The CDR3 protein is CASSYSDRAFSYEQYF. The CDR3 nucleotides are TGTGCCAGCAGTTACTCCGACAGGGCCTTCTCCTACGAGCAGTACTTC.

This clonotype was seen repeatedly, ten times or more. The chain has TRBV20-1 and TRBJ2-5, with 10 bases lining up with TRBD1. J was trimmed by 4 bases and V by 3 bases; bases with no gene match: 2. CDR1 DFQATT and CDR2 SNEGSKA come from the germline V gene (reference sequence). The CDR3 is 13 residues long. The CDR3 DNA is TGCAGTGCTAGGGGGACAGGGGCAGAGACCCAGTACTTC. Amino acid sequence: CSARGTGAETQYF.

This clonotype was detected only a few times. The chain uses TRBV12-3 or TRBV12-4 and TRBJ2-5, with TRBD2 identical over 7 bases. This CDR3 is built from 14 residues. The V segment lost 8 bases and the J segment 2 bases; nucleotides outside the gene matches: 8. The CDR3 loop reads CASGRRGLQETQYF. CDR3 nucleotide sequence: TGTGCCAGCGGCCGCCGGGGACTACAAGAGACCCAGTACTTC.

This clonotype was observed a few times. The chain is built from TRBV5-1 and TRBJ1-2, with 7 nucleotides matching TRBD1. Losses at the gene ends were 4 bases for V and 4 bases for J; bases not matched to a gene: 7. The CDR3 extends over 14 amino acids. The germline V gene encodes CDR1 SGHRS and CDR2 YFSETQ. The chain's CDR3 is CASSPDRSSYGYTF. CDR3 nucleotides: TGCGCCAGCAGCCCGGACAGGAGCTCCTATGGCTACACCTTC.

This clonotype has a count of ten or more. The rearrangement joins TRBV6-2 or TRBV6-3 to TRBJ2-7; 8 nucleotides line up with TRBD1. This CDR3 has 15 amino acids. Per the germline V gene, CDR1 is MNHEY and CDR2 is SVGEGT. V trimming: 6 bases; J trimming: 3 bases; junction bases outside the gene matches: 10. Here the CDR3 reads CASRGTGTGHYEQYF. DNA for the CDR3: TGTGCCAGCAGAGGAACCGGGACAGGACACTACGAGCAGTACTTC.

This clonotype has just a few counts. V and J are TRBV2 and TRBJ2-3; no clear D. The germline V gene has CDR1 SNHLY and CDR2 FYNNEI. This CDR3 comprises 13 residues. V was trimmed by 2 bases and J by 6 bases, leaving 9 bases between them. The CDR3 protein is CASSELGLDTQYF. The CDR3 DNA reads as TGTGCCAGCAGTGAACTAGGTCTGGATACGCAGTATTTT.

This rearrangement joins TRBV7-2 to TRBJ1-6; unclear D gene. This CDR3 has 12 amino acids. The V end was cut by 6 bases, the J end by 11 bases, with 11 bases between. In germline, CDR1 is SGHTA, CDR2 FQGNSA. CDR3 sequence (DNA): TGTGCCAGCAGGACAACCGGTCCACCCCTCCACTTT. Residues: CASRTTGPPLHF.

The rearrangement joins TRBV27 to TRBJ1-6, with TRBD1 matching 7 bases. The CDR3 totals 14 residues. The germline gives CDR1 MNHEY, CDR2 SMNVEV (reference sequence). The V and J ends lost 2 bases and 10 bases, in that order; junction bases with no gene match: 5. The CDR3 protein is CASSLDRAGSPLHF. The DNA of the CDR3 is TGTGCCAGCAGTTTAGACAGGGCAGGATCACCCCTCCACTTT.

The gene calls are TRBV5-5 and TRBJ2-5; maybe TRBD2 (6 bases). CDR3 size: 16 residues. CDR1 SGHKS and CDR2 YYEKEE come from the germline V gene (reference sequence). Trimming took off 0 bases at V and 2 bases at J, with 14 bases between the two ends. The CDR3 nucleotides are TGTGCCAGCAGCTTGGAGAGGGGAGGCCCTCAAGAGACCCAGTACTTC. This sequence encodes CASSLERGGPQETQYF.

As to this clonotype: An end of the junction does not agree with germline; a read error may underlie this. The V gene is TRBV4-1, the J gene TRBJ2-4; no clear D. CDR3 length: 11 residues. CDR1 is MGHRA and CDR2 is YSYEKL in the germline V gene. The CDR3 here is CACSPPGVEYF. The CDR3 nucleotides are TGCGCCTGCAGCCCCCCTGGGGTTGAGTACTTC.

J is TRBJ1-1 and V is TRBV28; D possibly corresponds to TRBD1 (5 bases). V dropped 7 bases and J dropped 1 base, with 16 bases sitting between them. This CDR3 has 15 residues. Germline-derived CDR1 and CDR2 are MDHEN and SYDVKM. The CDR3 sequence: CASTPAGRKNTEAFF. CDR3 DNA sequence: TGTGCCAGCACCCCAGCGGGGCGGAAGAACACTGAAGCTTTCTTT.

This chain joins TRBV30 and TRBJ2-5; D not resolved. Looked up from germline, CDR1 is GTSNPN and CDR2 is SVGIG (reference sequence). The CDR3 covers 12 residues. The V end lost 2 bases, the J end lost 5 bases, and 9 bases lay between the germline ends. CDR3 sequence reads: CAWSTTWETQYF. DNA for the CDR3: TGTGCCTGGAGTACTACATGGGAGACCCAGTACTTC.

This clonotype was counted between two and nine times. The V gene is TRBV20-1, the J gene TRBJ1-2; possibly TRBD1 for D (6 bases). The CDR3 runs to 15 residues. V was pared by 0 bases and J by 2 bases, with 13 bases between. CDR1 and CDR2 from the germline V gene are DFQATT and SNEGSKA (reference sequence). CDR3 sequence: CSAREEGGRNYGYTF. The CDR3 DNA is TGCAGTGCTAGAGAAGAGGGGGGTAGGAACTATGGCTACACCTTC.

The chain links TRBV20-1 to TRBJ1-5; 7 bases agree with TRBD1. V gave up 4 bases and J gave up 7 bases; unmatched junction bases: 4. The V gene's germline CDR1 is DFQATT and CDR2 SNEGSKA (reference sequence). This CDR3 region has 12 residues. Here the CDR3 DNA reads TGCAGTGCTAAGCAGGGGGACCAGCCCCAGCATTTT. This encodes CSAKQGDQPQHF.

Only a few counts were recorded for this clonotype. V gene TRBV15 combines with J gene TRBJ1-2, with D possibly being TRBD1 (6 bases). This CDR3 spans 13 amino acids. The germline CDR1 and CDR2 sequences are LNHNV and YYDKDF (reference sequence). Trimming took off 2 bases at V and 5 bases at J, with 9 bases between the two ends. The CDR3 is CATSRPTGYGYTF. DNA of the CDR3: TGTGCCACCAGCAGACCAACAGGGTATGGCTACACCTTC.

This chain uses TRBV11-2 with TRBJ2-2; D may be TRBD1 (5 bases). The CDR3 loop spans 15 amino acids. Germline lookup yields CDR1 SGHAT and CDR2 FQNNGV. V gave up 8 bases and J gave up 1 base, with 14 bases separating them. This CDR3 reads CASGYRPLNTGELFF. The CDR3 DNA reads TGTGCCAGCGGCTACAGGCCACTGAACACCGGGGAGCTGTTTTTT. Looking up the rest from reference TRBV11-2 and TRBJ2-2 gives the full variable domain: EAGVAQSPRYKIIEKRQSVAFWCNPISGHATLYWYQQILGQGPKLLIQFQNNGVVDDSQLPKDRFSAERLKGVDSTLKIQPAKLEDSAVYLCASGYRPLNTGELFFGEGSRLTVL.

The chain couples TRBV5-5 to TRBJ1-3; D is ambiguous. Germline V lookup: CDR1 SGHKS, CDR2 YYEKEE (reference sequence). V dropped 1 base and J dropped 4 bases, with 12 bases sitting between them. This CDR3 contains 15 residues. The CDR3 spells CASSLLQLLGNTIYF. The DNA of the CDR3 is TGTGCCAGCAGCTTGCTGCAGCTGCTAGGAAACACCATATATTTT.

CDR3 in amino acids: CASSLVGGAQGTQYF. The CDR3 DNA reads as TGTGCCAGCAGCTTAGTCGGCGGGGCCCAGGGGACCCAGTACTTC. The V gene is TRBV7-2, the J gene TRBJ2-5, with a weak D call TRBD2 (6 bases). The germline V gene has CDR1 SGHTA and CDR2 FQGNSA. V was pared by 1 base and J by 7 bases, with 16 bases between. The CDR3 contains 15 residues.

The CDR3 spells CASTSLGQGAYEQYF. The CDR3, as DNA: TGTGCCAGCACCTCACTGGGACAGGGGGCTTACGAGCAGTACTTC. The rearrangement joins TRBV11-2 to TRBJ2-7; 12 nucleotides agree with TRBD1. The CDR3 runs 15 residues. Losses at the gene ends were 7 bases for V and 4 bases for J; bases not matched to a gene: 8. CDR1 and CDR2 (germline): SGHAT, FQNNGV.

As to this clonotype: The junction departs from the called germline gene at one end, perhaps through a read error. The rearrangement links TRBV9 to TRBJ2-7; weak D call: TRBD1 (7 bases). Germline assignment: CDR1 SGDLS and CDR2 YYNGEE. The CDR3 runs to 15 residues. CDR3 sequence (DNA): TGTGCCAGCAGCGTAGCTACAGGGGACTCCTACGAGCGGTACTTC. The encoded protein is CASSVATGDSYERYF. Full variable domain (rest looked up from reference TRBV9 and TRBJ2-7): DSGVTQTPKHLITATGQRVTLRCSPRSGDLSVYWYQQSLDQGLQFLIQYYNGEERAKGNILERFSAQQFPDLHSELNLSSLELGDSALYFCASSVATGDSYERYFGPGTRLTVT.